Listed below are T cell receptor beta chains from one sample, sequenced in a study of OX40 agonist ivuxolimab in advanced cancers. Repertoires were generated with immunoSEQ multiplex PCR, while TCRdb's copy carries only in-frame clones and drops some. The table includes some 40,000 clones, 83% detected once. Sequencing was performed on CD4+ or CD8+ T cells sorted from blood, taken in a trial of the OX40 agonist ivuxolimab. The origin of the receptors is an adult with an advanced solid tumor such as melanoma, head and neck, liver or kidney cancer. Both conserved end residues are part of each CDR3.

>TRBV27|TRBJ1-2
CASSTQGSNYGYTF
>TRBV11-3|TRBJ2-2
CASSLRETKAGELFF
>TRBV6-5|TRBJ2-1
CASKEGLAGYNEQFF
>TRBV6-5|TRBJ1-6
CASSYSISGAPLHF
>TRBV23-1|TRBJ2-7
CASSQSLSGSLEQYF
>TRBV6-1|TRBJ2-7
CASSDWGSLYEQYF
>TRBV7-9|TRBJ1-1
CASSEEPLDRDGAFF
>TRBV5-6|TRBJ1-2
CASSQPNRGRNYGYTF
>TRBV9|TRBJ2-3
CASSVGLADTDTQYF
>TRBV5-6|TRBJ2-3
CASSPRSADTQYF
>TRBV19|TRBJ2-2
CASTGLATGELFF
>TRBV27|TRBJ1-1
CASSPSSGGQNTEAFF
>TRBV7-9|TRBJ2-5
CASSFRVPGQKETQYF
>TRBV4-1|TRBJ1-6
CASSQKHGDNSPLHF
>TRBV5-1|TRBJ1-4
CASSWTGKNEKLFF
>TRBV13|TRBJ1-1
CASSFGGLGDTEAFF
>TRBV7-6|TRBJ2-7
CASSSDPNSYEQYF
>TRBV7-9|TRBJ1-2
CASSLGVDYGYTF
>TRBV11-1|TRBJ2-1
CASSSPTTTSGGLGEQFF
>TRBV5-1|TRBJ2-2
CASSDDSEGDGELFF
>TRBV7-2|TRBJ2-5
CASSLGVGSGLETQYF
>TRBV14|TRBJ2-7
CASSPRLAGGLWDEQYF
>TRBV7-2|TRBJ2-1
CASSSGVAGAYNEQFF
>TRBV7-3|TRBJ2-1
CASSSIGLAGVRDEQFF
>TRBV6-6|TRBJ1-2
CASSYSPTFGGYTF
>TRBV19|TRBJ1-4
CASSIGGVVEKLFF
>TRBV6-5|TRBJ2-2
CASTGAPNTGELFF
>TRBV11-2|TRBJ2-3
CASSLVGSSTDTQYF
>TRBV21-1|TRBJ1-6
CASSPGQGNNSPLHF
>TRBV27|TRBJ2-2
CASSFIPPTGELFF
>TRBV7-9|TRBJ2-5
CASSQVGGQETQYF
>TRBV9|TRBJ2-3
CASSAEVGEADTQYF
>TRBV21-1|TRBJ2-7
CASNRQGAYEQYF
>TRBV7-6|TRBJ2-1
CASSLAWGGQGNEQFF
>TRBV28|TRBJ2-7
CASKVVGTVVEQYF
>TRBV9|TRBJ2-5
CASTPWLGPPETQYF
>TRBV6-1|TRBJ2-7
CASFSYEQYF
>TRBV7-6|TRBJ2-3
CASSLRDTDTQYF
>TRBV6-1|TRBJ1-6
CASSFQVPGNSPLHF
>TRBV5-4|TRBJ2-5
CASSLAVGGLETQYF
>TRBV30|TRBJ2-2
CAWRGTGELFF
>TRBV7-3|TRBJ2-3
CASSWTSGRPSGDTQYF
>TRBV4-3|TRBJ1-2
CASSQGRKTNYGYTF
>TRBV10-3|TRBJ1-3
CAARQGKSGNTIYF
>TRBV5-1|TRBJ2-3
CASSSGLAGGWSTDTQYF
>TRBV5-5|TRBJ2-7
CASSQEATGQFYEQYF
>TRBV6-1|TRBJ1-3
CASRRSPEGGNTIYF
>TRBV28|TRBJ1-1
CASSLSRDRGPGTEAFF
>TRBV11-3|TRBJ2-3
CASSLEAGGQFGTDTQYF
>TRBV6-6|TRBJ2-5
CASSYGLPLGQETQYF
>TRBV28|TRBJ1-2
CASSVGVGFGYTF
>TRBV30|TRBJ2-2
CAGSGRNTGELFF
>TRBV6-5|TRBJ2-7
CASSFSGGSSYEQYF
>TRBV4-2|TRBJ2-2
CASSQDLTTSGELFF
>TRBV5-4|TRBJ2-3
CASSYTDTQYF
>TRBV9|TRBJ1-4
CASKSSSVEDDEKLFF